A single sample gave rise to the 14 T cell receptor beta chains below, sequenced in a study of T cells after yellow fever vaccination (dated by TCRdb to between 2018 and 2021). Library method: 5' RACE. TCRdb records Illumina HiSeq 2500 as the sequencer. TCRdb ran its own pipeline on the public reads, namely fastp trimming at Q25 and MiXCR clone calling, and kept in-frame beta chains. Every entry covers one CDR3 protein and lists the most common genes and DNA from its rows. Present in this sample are 510,000 or so distinct CDR3 sequences, roughly 21% of which were seen just once. The leading ten clones occupy 13% to 15% of the sample. The label giving this sample's treatment or condition can be read as: live attenuated yellow fever vaccine strain. This sample comprised PBMCs, obtained 15 days after the yellow fever booster vaccination. These receptors were collected from a man in his thirties or forties who received the YFV17D yellow fever vaccine.

In this sample, this clonotype turned up a few times. This chain connects TRBV9 to TRBJ2-7; tentatively, D is TRBD1 (6 bases). Looked up from germline, CDR1 is SGDLS and CDR2 is YYNGEE. Trimming stripped 4 bases from V and 2 bases from J, with 13 bases between. The CDR3 covers 14 residues. The DNA for the CDR3 is TGTGCCAGCAGCCGAGACAGGTTTCCCTACGAGCAGTACTTC. Translating it yields CASSRDRFPYEQYF.

The chain employs TRBV7-8 and TRBJ2-1; D unclear. Trimming pared 2 bases from V and 6 bases from J, leaving 5 bases between. This CDR3 contains 12 residues. CDR1 and CDR2 from the germline V gene are SGHVS and FQNEAQ. In DNA, the CDR3 is TGTGCCAGCAGCTTACAATCCAATGAGCAGTTCTTC. Its translation is CASSLQSNEQFF.

This clonotype turned up a few times. This chain connects TRBV20-1 to TRBJ1-1; no clear D. This CDR3 comprises 11 residues. The ends were cut back, 4 bases at V and 1 base at J, with 4 bases in the middle. CDR1 is DFQATT and CDR2 is SNEGSKA in the germline V gene (reference sequence). CDR3 sequence reads: CSAKKNTEAFF. The CDR3 region has the DNA TGCAGTGCTAAAAAGAACACTGAAGCTTTCTTT.

V is TRBV10-3 and J is TRBJ2-4; TRBD1 agrees at 7 bases. Germline V gene sequence: CDR1 ENHRY, CDR2 SYGVKD. The CDR3 length is 13 residues. V gave up 10 bases and J gave up 5 bases; unmatched junction bases: 8. Here the CDR3 DNA reads TGTGCCACGGGAACAGGGGCGCAAAACATTCAGTACTTC. It translates to CATGTGAQNIQYF.

In this sample, this clonotype turned up a few times. The chain uses TRBV15 and TRBJ1-1; weak D call: TRBD1 (5 bases). The germline V gene encodes CDR1 LNHNV and CDR2 YYDKDF (reference sequence). The germline V and J ends were trimmed by 0 bases and 0 bases, with 14 bases remaining between them. This CDR3 comprises 17 residues. The CDR3 loop is CATSRDRGRVMNTEAFF. CDR3 DNA: TGTGCCACCAGCAGAGATCGGGGCAGAGTCATGAACACTGAAGCTTTCTTT.

On this clonotype: The germline gene is not matched at one end of the junction; a read error may be the cause. This chain connects TRBV18 to TRBJ2-3; D is uncertain. Germline CDR1 KGHSH, CDR2 LQKENI. The CDR3 has 12 residues. The chain's CDR3 is CASSKQTDTQYF. The CDR3, as DNA: TGTGCTAGCTCCAAACAGACAGATACGCAGTATTTT.

This clonotype occurred a few times. CDR3 loop: CASSLAGTRSEQYF. The CDR3 region has the DNA TGTGCCAGCAGCTTAGCCGGGACTAGAAGCGAGCAGTACTTC. The chain joins TRBV7-2 to TRBJ2-7; TRBD2 aligns across 8 bases. The CDR3 is 14 residues long. Germline CDR1 SGHTA, CDR2 FQGNSA. The junction had 4 bases not matched to a gene; V was cut back by 0 bases and J by 6 bases.

In its sample, this clonotype was seen a few times. This chain uses TRBV5-1 with TRBJ2-3, with TRBD2 as a possible D gene (6 bases). From germline, CDR1 is SGHRS and CDR2 YFSETQ. CDR3 size: 14 residues. Trimming took 6 bases from V and 0 from J, leaving 11 bases between them. Written as DNA, the CDR3 is TGCGCCAGCACGACGGGAGTAAGCACAGATACGCAGTATTTT. Encoded protein: CASTTGVSTDTQYF.

This clonotype has only a few counts. The genes are TRBV5-6 and TRBJ2-7, with D maybe TRBD2 (6 bases). V was clipped by 4 bases and J by 2 bases, with 13 bases between them. This CDR3 spans 14 amino acids. CDR1 and CDR2 from the germline V gene are SGHDT and YYEEEE. The CDR3 coding sequence is TGTGCCAGCAGCGAGACTAGGTTCCCCTACGAGCAGTACTTC. It encodes CASSETRFPYEQYF. The full variable domain, rest sourced from reference TRBV5-6 and TRBJ2-7, is DAGVTQSPTHLIKTRGQQVTLRCSPKSGHDTVSWYQQALGQGPQFIFQYYEEEERQRGNFPDRFSGHQFPNYSSELNVNALLLGDSALYLCASSETRFPYEQYFGPGTRLTVT.

This rearrangement joins TRBV29-1 to TRBJ2-1; D uncertain. This CDR3 is 11 amino acids long. Looked up from germline, CDR1 is SQVTM and CDR2 is ANQGSEA. Trimming shortened V by 7 bases and J by 4 bases, and 8 bases separated the two germline ends. The CDR3 coding sequence is TGCAGCGCATCAAATTACAATGAGCAGTTCTTC. Encoded protein: CSASNYNEQFF.

The chain recombines TRBV6-1 with TRBJ2-1; TRBD2 aligns across 9 bases. The J segment lost 9 bases and the V segment lost 7 bases, leaving 7 bases of the junction unmatched. CDR1 MNHNS and CDR2 SASEGT come from the germline V gene. The CDR3 has 13 amino acids. CDR3 sequence: CASKGLAGPEQFF. CDR3 in DNA: TGTGCCAGCAAGGGACTAGCTGGTCCTGAGCAGTTCTTC.

The table lists this clonotype with a few counts. The chain recombines TRBV15 with TRBJ1-2; the D gene is possibly TRBD1 (5 bases). The germline V and J ends were trimmed by 3 bases and 4 bases, with 15 bases remaining between them. The CDR3 is 15 amino acids. From germline, CDR1 is LNHNV and CDR2 YYDKDF (reference sequence). The CDR3 DNA sequence: TGTGCCACCAGCAGGGCCGCCGGGACCAGCTATGGCTACACCTTC. Encoded protein: CATSRAAGTSYGYTF.

The rearrangement joins TRBV11-2 to TRBJ2-2; 8 nucleotides line up with TRBD1. Germline CDR1 SGHAT, CDR2 FQNNGV. V shed 5 bases and J 7 bases; nucleotides not matched to a gene: 12. This CDR3 contains 16 residues. This CDR3 reads CASSPGQGHTYGELFF. CDR3 DNA: TGTGCCAGCAGCCCCGGACAGGGCCACACCTACGGGGAGCTGTTTTTT.

There are a few counts of this clonotype. The rearrangement joins TRBV5-5 to TRBJ2-5; D uncertain. The CDR3 contains 15 residues. V lost 0 bases to trimming and J lost 0 bases, with 9 bases between them. Germline V gene sequence: CDR1 SGHKS, CDR2 YYEKEE (reference sequence). The CDR3 DNA is TGTGCCAGCAGCTTGGCGGCTACCTACCAAGAGACCCAGTACTTC. It translates to CASSLAATYQETQYF.